Below are 9 T cell receptor beta chains sequenced from a single sample in a study of OX40 agonist ivuxolimab in advanced cancers. Assay used: immunoSEQ multiplex PCR; TCRdb lists only in-frame clones, some missing. The table lists approximately 70,000 clones, about 85% of them singletons. The sequencing here drew on CD4+ or CD8+ T cells sorted from blood, taken in a trial of the OX40 agonist ivuxolimab. The receptors originated from an adult with an advanced solid tumor such as melanoma, head and neck, liver or kidney cancer.

This rearrangement joins TRBV11-2 to TRBJ2-5; D is unresolved. The germline V and J ends were trimmed by 10 bases and 5 bases, with 20 bases remaining between them. This CDR3 spans 14 amino acids. From germline, CDR1 is SGHAT and CDR2 FQNNGV. In nucleotides, the CDR3 is TGTGCCACCTCTAACGGGCGAGGTGGGGAGACCCAGTACTTC. Translation: CATSNGRGGETQYF.

Written as DNA, the CDR3 is TGCAGCTCCACAGGGGGCGTAAGCACAGATACGCAGTATTTT. It codes for CSSTGGVSTDTQYF. The chain employs TRBV29-1 and TRBJ2-3, with 9 nucleotides matching TRBD1. Germline V gives CDR1 SQVTM, CDR2 ANQGSEA. The CDR3 sequence is 14 residues long. Losses at the gene ends were 8 bases for V and 0 bases for J; bases not matched to a gene: 6.

A few counts support this clone. The V call is TRBV10-1, the J call TRBJ1-1; a possible D gene is TRBD1 (5 bases). V gave up 7 bases and J gave up 8 bases, with 17 bases separating them. Germline CDR1 is WNHNN and CDR2 is SYGVQD (reference sequence). This CDR3 has 13 residues. This CDR3 is CASTSSRAREAFF. The CDR3, as DNA: TGCGCCAGCACAAGCAGCAGGGCCAGAGAAGCTTTCTTT.

The J gene is TRBJ2-3, the V gene TRBV19; TRBD2 matches at 11 bases. Trimming at V came to 5 bases and at J to 3 bases, leaving 7 bases not matched to a gene. The germline V gene encodes CDR1 LNHDA and CDR2 SQIVND (reference sequence). This CDR3 spans 16 amino acids. The CDR3 reads CASSVLAGAGTDTQYF. CDR3 bases: TGTGCCAGTAGTGTACTAGCGGGAGCGGGGACAGATACGCAGTATTTT.

The chain links TRBV5-8 to TRBJ1-4; 9 bases agree with TRBD1. Germline V gene data show CDR1 as SGHTS and CDR2 as YDEGEE. The CDR3 totals 14 residues. V was pared by 2 bases and J by 8 bases, with 4 bases of the junction left unmatched. The chain's CDR3 is CASSFRQGGEKLFF. CDR3 bases: TGTGCCAGCAGCTTTAGACAGGGGGGAGAAAAACTGTTTTTT.

The chain joins TRBV6-4 to TRBJ2-2; perhaps TRBD2 as D (5 bases). The CDR3 is 13 amino acids. Trimming removed 2 bases from V and 5 bases from J, with 6 bases in between. Per germline, CDR1 MRHNA and CDR2 SNTAGT. The CDR3: CASSDRTTGELFF. The CDR3 DNA follows: TGTGCCAGCAGTGACAGGACTACCGGGGAGCTGTTTTTT.

CDR3 loop: CASSPVQGVTEAFF. The CDR3 bases are TGCGCCAGCAGCCCCGTTCAGGGAGTCACTGAAGCTTTCTTT. The rearrangement joins TRBV10-1 to TRBJ1-1; a possible D gene is TRBD1 (5 bases). Germline lookup yields CDR1 WNHNN and CDR2 SYGVQD (reference sequence). This CDR3 region has 14 residues. Trimming shortened V by 6 bases and J by 4 bases, and 15 bases separated the two germline ends.

This clone was seen a few times. In DNA, the CDR3 is TGTGCCAGCAGAAACCCCCGGCGGGGGCAGGGAGGCGGTGAGGAAAAACTGTTTTTT. Amino acid sequence: CASRNPRRGQGGGEEKLFF. The V call is TRBV21-1, the J call TRBJ1-4. TRBV21-1 is a pseudogene segment. There are 19 residues in the CDR3.

The gene calls are TRBV6-4 and TRBJ2-3; maybe TRBD2 (5 bases). Germline loops: CDR1 MRHNA, CDR2 SNTAGT. The CDR3 loop spans 13 amino acids. V was pared by 6 bases and J by 1 base, with 8 bases between. Here the CDR3 reads CASRGSGTDTQYF. The CDR3 nucleotides read TGTGCCAGCAGGGGTAGCGGCACAGATACGCAGTATTTT.